A single T cell receptor (beta chain) is shown here with its context. Antigen unknown. Germline V CDR1 and CDR2: SEHNR, FQNEAQ (reference sequence). With 3 bases removed from V and 4 bases from J, the gap between germline ends came to 12 bases. This CDR3 is built from 14 residues. The primer mix had 60 Vbeta and 13 Jbeta primers. Sequencing was performed with immunoSEQ multiplex PCR; in TCRdb, only in-frame clones are kept and a portion is missing. The sample includes 120,000 to 150,000 clones. This record comes from a study of cytomegalovirus exposure and HLA in healthy donors. Study-level findings and limits: Testing in vitro showed a few CMV-associated chains specific for CMV antigens. In a later analysis, HLA-associated TCR beta chains were more clonally expanded than equally common others.

The specimen was PBMCs. V usage is TRBV7-9 and J usage is TRBJ1-1; no clear D gene. This sequence originates from a woman aged 50 to 65 in good health and CMV-seronegative. CDR3 nucleotides: TGTGCCAGCAGCTTCCCCCGGGGATCCACTGAAGCTTTCTTT. This sequence encodes CASSFPRGSTEAFF.